This T cell receptor beta chain was captured by sequencing in a study of T cells in women clearing cervical HPV infection. On the study more broadly: For cases, blood was sampled a median approximately 150 days after lesion detection, interquartile range about 90 to 210 days.

General study points: CIN3+ cases had significantly higher TCR repertoire richness than controls, but evenness did not differ. Cases carried less TRBV6-7 than controls: about 0.1% versus 0.15%. Richness differences could reflect unmeasured T-cell content per sample.

Data came from immunoSEQ multiplex PCR; TCRdb stores just in-frame clones and leaves some out. This sample's table reports around 23,000 clones. Trimming took 0 bases from V and 0 from J, leaving 13 bases between them. Germline values: CDR1 SGHRS, CDR2 YFSETQ. This CDR3 is built from 17 residues. Remarks on this clone: Its antigen is unidentified. The read ends 3 residues before the CDR3 terminus; that terminus is restored from the germline J gene.

The TCR was taken from a woman between 18 and 70 years old with a cervical HPV16 infection that either progressed to CIN3+ or cleared (not recorded which). This chain links TRBV5-1 with TRBJ2-1; D perhaps matches TRBD2 (5 bases). Sequenced: blood buffy coat. CDR3 bases read: TGCGCCAGCAGCTTGGCCTATAGGGCGGGCTCCTACAATGAG. Protein sequence: CASSLAYRAGSYNE. The full CDR3 protein reads CASSLAYRAGSYNEQFF.